This is a list of T cell receptor beta chains from one sample in a study of T-cell reconstitution after alpha-beta-depleted transplantation in children. TCRdb reprocessed the PCR reads via MiXCR and lists one record per CDR3 protein. Among fewer than 550,000 distinct CDR3 sequences listed, roughly a tenth were seen once. Sequencing was performed on PBMCs, taken before TCRalphabeta/CD19-depleted stem cell transplant. The receptor source for this set is a child under 10 years old with inherited bone marrow failure, due to receive a stem cell transplant. CDR3s include the opening cysteine and the closing phenylalanine or tryptophan. A D gene is named only where the DNA matches it firmly. The size field is filled for only some rows; it gives once, few, many or a size class.

TRBV27,NA,TRBJ2-2,NA,CASSLWVSGADYTNTGELFF,TGTGCCAGCAGTTTATGGGTATCCGGGGCGGACTACACGAACACCGGGGAGCTGTTTTTT
TRBV10-3,TRBD2,TRBJ2-1,many,CAISTWGVLAGDTGEQFF,TGTGCCATCAGCACCTGGGGCGTACTAGCGGGAGATACCGGTGAGCAGTTCTTC
TRBV6-5,NA,TRBJ1-1,many,CASSYGGGGNTEAFF,TGTGCCAGCAGTTACGGAGGGGGGGGGAACACTGAAGCTTTCTTT
TRBV28,NA,TRBJ1-1,many,CASSPWRGQNTEAFF,TGTGCCAGCAGTCCTTGGAGGGGACAGAACACTGAAGCTTTCTTT
TRBV4-3,TRBD2,TRBJ2-1,many,CASSQLSPTSGNNEQFF,TGCGCCAGCAGCCAACTAAGCCCGACTAGCGGGAACAATGAGCAGTTCTTC
TRBV7-2,TRBD2,TRBJ2-3,once,CASGPLASGSTDTQYF,TGTGCCAGCGGCCCCCTGGCTAGCGGTAGCACAGATACGCAGTATTTT
TRBV10-3,TRBD1,TRBJ2-1,many,CAISEQGAVREGEQFF,TGTGCCATCAGTGAGCAGGGGGCTGTGCGAGAGGGTGAGCAGTTCTTC
TRBV4-3,NA,TRBJ2-7,NA,CASSQDGVGGVYEQYF,TGCGCCAGCAGCCAAGATGGGGTGGGAGGTGTTTACGAGCAGTACTTC
TRBV5-1,NA,TRBJ2-1,many,CASSLVKSSYNEQFF,TGCGCCAGCAGCTTGGTAAAGAGCTCCTACAATGAGCAGTTCTTC
TRBV28,TRBD2,TRBJ2-1,NA,CASSLVASGRGNEQFF,TGTGCCAGCAGTTTGGTCGCCAGCGGGAGAGGAAATGAGCAGTTCTTC
TRBV4-3,NA,TRBJ2-2,many,CASSQKVTAANTGELFF,TGCGCCAGCAGCCAGAAGGTCACAGCCGCGAACACCGGGGAGCTGTTTTTT
TRBV4-1,NA,TRBJ1-2,NA,CASSQAQGPDYGYTF,TGCGCCAGCAGCCAAGCCCAGGGGCCGGACTATGGCTACACCTTC
TRBV27,TRBD1,TRBJ2-6,NA,CASSLSQGSGANVQTF,TGTGCCAGCAGTTTGTCACAGGGGTCTGGGGCCAACGTCCAGACTTTC
TRBV30,TRBD1,TRBJ2-3,many,CAWSPGTGRFTDTQYF,TGTGCCTGGAGTCCGGGGACAGGGAGGTTCACAGATACGCAGTATTTT
TRBV30,NA,TRBJ2-1,many,CAWSTSGGRGEQFF,TGTGCCTGGAGTACCTCGGGAGGCAGGGGGGAGCAGTTCTTC
TRBV6-5,NA,TRBJ2-3,many,CASSYSSLTDTQYF,TGTGCCAGCAGTTACAGCTCACTCACAGATACGCAGTATTTT
TRBV29-1,NA,TRBJ1-3,many,CSVVPSVGPGNTIYF,TGCAGCGTTGTGCCTAGTGTGGGACCAGGAAACACCATATATTTT
TRBV5-1,TRBD1,TRBJ1-2,few,CASKTGTAPYGYTF,TGCGCCAGCAAGACTGGGACAGCCCCATATGGCTACACCTTC
TRBV29-1,NA,TRBJ2-1,many,CSVQANNEQFF,TGCAGCGTCCAGGCAAACAATGAGCAGTTCTTC
TRBV30,NA,TRBJ2-5,few,CAWSVGQFQETQYF,TGTGCCTGGAGTGTAGGACAGTTTCAAGAGACCCAGTACTTC
TRBV11-2,NA,TRBJ2-7,many,CASSLGQPGEQYF,TGTGCCAGCAGCTTAGGTCAACCCGGCGAGCAGTACTTC
TRBV27,TRBD1,TRBJ1-6,few,CASSLWGRGLNSPLHF,TGTGCCAGCAGTTTATGGGGGAGGGGGCTTAATTCACCCCTCCACTTT
TRBV7-9,TRBD2,TRBJ2-1,many,CASSETSGKTNEQFF,TGTGCCAGCAGCGAGACTAGCGGTAAAACCAATGAGCAGTTCTTC
TRBV12-3/TRBV12-4,TRBD2,TRBJ2-7,many,CASSTTSVRSYEQYF,TGTGCCAGCAGTACTACTAGCGTCCGCTCCTACGAGCAGTACTTC
TRBV14,NA,TRBJ2-2,many,CANTRPDRDPSGSTGELFF,TGTGCCAACACGCGGCCGGACAGGGACCCCAGCGGGAGTACCGGGGAGCTGTTTTTT
TRBV11-2,NA,TRBJ1-3,few,CASSSRERTASGNTIYF,TGTGCCAGCAGCTCCAGGGAAAGGACAGCCTCTGGAAACACCATATATTTT
TRBV7-9,TRBD1,TRBJ1-2,NA,CASSLEGGIGYGYTF,TGTGCCAGCAGCCTCGAAGGGGGCATAGGCTATGGCTACACCTTC
TRBV5-1,TRBD1,TRBJ1-1,few,CASSLGTGATEAFF,TGCGCCAGCAGCTTGGGGACAGGGGCCACTGAAGCTTTCTTT
TRBV27,NA,TRBJ2-7,NA,CASSLFLRPSYEQYF,TGTGCCAGCAGTTTATTTCTCAGGCCCTCCTACGAGCAGTACTTC
TRBV7-2,NA,TRBJ2-6,NA,CASSLAAPAGANVLTF,TGTGCCAGCAGCTTAGCGGCCCCGGCTGGGGCCAACGTCCTGACTTTC
TRBV11-2,TRBD2,TRBJ2-1,few,CASSLGRLAKLDNEQFF,TGTGCCAGCAGCCTGGGGCGACTAGCTAAGTTAGACAATGAGCAGTTCTTC
TRBV9,NA,TRBJ1-6,many,CATARDHNSPLHF,TGTGCCACGGCGCGGGACCATAATTCACCCCTCCACTTT
TRBV20-1,NA,TRBJ1-1,NA,CSARGQVLGTEAFF,TGCAGTGCTAGAGGACAGGTGTTGGGCACTGAAGCTTTCTTT
TRBV12-3/TRBV12-4,NA,TRBJ2-3,many,CASSPGTGWDTQYF,TGTGCCAGCAGCCCCGGGACTGGCTGGGATACGCAGTATTTT
TRBV10-3,NA,TRBJ1-1,many,CAISENTEAFF,TGTGCCATCAGTGAGAACACTGAAGCTTTCTTT
TRBV9,TRBD2,TRBJ2-3,many,CASSAGLAGRADTQYF,TGTGCCAGCAGCGCGGGACTAGCGGGAAGGGCAGATACGCAGTATTTT
TRBV7-9,NA,TRBJ2-7,few,CASSPHASYEQYF,TGTGCCAGCAGCCCTCACGCATCCTACGAGCAGTACTTC
TRBV6-2/TRBV6-3,TRBD2,TRBJ2-1,many,CASSTETGLAGVYPLGEQFF,TGTGCCAGCAGTACTGAGACGGGACTAGCGGGAGTGTATCCACTCGGGGAGCAGTTCTTC
TRBV20-1,NA,TRBJ1-1,many,CSASDVMNTEAFF,TGCAGTGCCTCGGACGTAATGAACACTGAAGCTTTCTTT
TRBV28,NA,TRBJ2-6,few,CASRGDSALYSGANVLTF,TGTGCCAGCAGGGGAGACAGTGCTCTTTACTCTGGGGCCAACGTCCTGACTTTC
TRBV12-3/TRBV12-4,NA,TRBJ1-2,many,CASRGRSRGYTF,TGTGCCAGCAGGGGACGGTCGAGGGGCTACACCTTC
TRBV7-2,TRBD1,TRBJ1-5,many,CASSLATGAQPQHF,TGTGCCAGCAGCTTAGCGACAGGGGCGCAGCCCCAGCATTTT
TRBV3-1,NA,TRBJ2-1,NA,CASSQEAGIRRNEQFF,TGTGCCAGCAGCCAAGAGGCAGGGATTAGGCGCAATGAGCAGTTCTTC
TRBV7-2,TRBD1,TRBJ2-7,NA,CASSNRQGAREYF,TGTGCCAGCAGCAACCGACAGGGGGCCAGAGAGTACTTC
TRBV15,NA,TRBJ2-5,many,CATSRGAGETQYF,TGTGCCACCAGCAGAGGTGCGGGGGAGACCCAGTACTTC
TRBV27,TRBD1,TRBJ1-6,many,CASSSFPTGANSPLHF,TGTGCCAGCAGTTCATTCCCGACAGGGGCGAATTCACCCCTCCACTTT
TRBV3-1,NA,TRBJ2-3,many,CASSQRTDTQYF,TGTGCCAGCAGCCAACGAACAGATACGCAGTATTTT
TRBV30,NA,TRBJ2-7,NA,CAWSVNLGIGYEQYF,TGTGCCTGGAGTGTGAATCTCGGGATTGGCTACGAGCAGTACTTC
TRBV12-3/TRBV12-4,NA,TRBJ2-1,many,CASTWGSEQFF,TGTGCCAGCACCTGGGGGAGTGAGCAGTTCTTC